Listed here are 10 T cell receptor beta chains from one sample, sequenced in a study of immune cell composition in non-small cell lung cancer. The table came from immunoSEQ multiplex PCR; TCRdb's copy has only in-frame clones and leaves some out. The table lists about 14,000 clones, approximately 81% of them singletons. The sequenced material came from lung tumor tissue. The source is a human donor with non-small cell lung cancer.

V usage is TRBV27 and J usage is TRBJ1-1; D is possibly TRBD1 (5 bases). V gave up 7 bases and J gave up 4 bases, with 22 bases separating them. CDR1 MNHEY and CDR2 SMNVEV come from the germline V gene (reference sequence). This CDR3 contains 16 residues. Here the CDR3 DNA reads TGTGCCAGCACCGACCCTGGTCGAGGGGAAGGCACTGAAGCTTTCTTT. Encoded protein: CASTDPGRGEGTEAFF.

Here the CDR3 DNA reads TGTGCCAGTCGACAAAACAGGGACCGCGAGCAGTACTTC. As protein: CASRQNRDREQYF. This sequence joins TRBV19 and TRBJ2-7, with D maybe TRBD1 (6 bases). V lost 8 bases and J lost 6, with 17 bases in between. The germline V gene encodes CDR1 LNHDA and CDR2 SQIVND (reference sequence). This CDR3 has 13 amino acids.

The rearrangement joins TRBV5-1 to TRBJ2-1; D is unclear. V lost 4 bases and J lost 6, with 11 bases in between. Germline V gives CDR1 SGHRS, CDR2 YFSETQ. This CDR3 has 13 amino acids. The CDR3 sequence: CASSLGRINEQFF. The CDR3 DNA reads TGCGCCAGCAGCCTCGGACGGATCAATGAGCAGTTCTTC.

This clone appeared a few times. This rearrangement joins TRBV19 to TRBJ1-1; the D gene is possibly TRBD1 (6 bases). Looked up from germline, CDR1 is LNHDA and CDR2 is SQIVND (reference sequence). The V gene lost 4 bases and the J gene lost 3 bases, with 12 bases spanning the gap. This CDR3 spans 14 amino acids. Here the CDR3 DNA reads TGTGCCAGTAGTACACCAGGGGCGTACACTGAAGCTTTCTTT. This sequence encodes CASSTPGAYTEAFF.

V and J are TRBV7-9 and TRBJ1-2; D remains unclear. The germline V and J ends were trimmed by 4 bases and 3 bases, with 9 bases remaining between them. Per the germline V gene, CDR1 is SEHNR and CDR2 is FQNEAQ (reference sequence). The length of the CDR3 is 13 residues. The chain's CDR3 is CASSSPNYYGYTF. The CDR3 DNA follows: TGTGCCAGCAGCTCCCCCAACTACTATGGCTACACCTTC.

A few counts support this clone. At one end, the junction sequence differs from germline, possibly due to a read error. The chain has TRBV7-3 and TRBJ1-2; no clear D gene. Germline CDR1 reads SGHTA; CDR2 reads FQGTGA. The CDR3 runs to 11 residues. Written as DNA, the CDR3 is TGTGCCAGCAGTCACGGAGACGACTTCGCCTTC. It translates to CASSHGDDFAF.

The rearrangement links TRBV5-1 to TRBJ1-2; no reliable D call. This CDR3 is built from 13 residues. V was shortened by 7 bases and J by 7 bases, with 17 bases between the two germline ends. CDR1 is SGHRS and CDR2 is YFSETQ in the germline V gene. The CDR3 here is CASSAESMSGYTF. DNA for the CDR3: TGCGCCAGCTCGGCAGAATCAATGAGTGGCTACACCTTC.

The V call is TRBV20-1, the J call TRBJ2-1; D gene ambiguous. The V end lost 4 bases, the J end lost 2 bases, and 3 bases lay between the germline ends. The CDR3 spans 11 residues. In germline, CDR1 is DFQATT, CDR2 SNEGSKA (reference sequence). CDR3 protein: CSAIPYNEQFF. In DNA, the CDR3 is TGCAGTGCTATACCCTACAATGAGCAGTTCTTC.

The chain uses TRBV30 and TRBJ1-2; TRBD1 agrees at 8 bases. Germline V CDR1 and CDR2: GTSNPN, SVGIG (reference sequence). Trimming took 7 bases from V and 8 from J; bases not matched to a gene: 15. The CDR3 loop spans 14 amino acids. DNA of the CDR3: TGTGCCTCTAGATTTTCTGACAGGGGCGGCGGCTACACCTTC. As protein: CASRFSDRGGGYTF.

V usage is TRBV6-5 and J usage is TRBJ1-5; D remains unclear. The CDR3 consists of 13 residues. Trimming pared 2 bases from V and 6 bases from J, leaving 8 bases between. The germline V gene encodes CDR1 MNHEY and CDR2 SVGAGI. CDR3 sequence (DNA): TGTGCCAGCAGTTACGGCCTGGGTCAGCCCCAGCATTTT. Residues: CASSYGLGQPQHF.